This TCR beta chain is from a study of T cells in women clearing cervical HPV infection. Notes on the study in general: Richness differences could reflect unmeasured T-cell content per sample. TRBV6-7 abundance was lower in cases than controls (0.11% versus 0.16%).

Trimming took off 0 bases at V and 5 bases at J, with 13 bases between the two ends. CDR3 size: 15 residues. CDR1 and CDR2 (germline): SQVTM, ANQGSEA. Worth noting for this clone: What it binds is not known. The read is 3 residues too short to cover the CDR3 end, so that end is filled in from the germline J gene.

All donors had a single incident cervical HPV16 infection, not prevalent. immunoSEQ multiplex PCR used an average of around 1,200 ng genomic DNA. The protocol was immunoSEQ multiplex PCR, while the TCRdb copy is restricted to in-frame clones and leaves out a portion. In all, the sample yields about 30,000 clones. The chain carries TRBV29-1 and TRBJ2-2; D is perhaps TRBD1 (5 bases). The source is a woman between 18 and 69 years old with a cervical HPV16 infection that either progressed to CIN3+ or cleared (not recorded which). The sequenced sample was blood buffy coat. The CDR3 loop reads CSVEDGDTGTGELFF. The CDR3 bases that were read are TGCAGCGTTGAAGATGGCGACACAGGTACCGGGGAG.